This T cell receptor beta chain was identified during a study of CD8+ T cells in alopecia areata. About the research overall: Among treated patients, oral tofacitinib was administered at 5 to 10 mg twice daily. Whole-study results and caveats: Alopecia totalis/universalis scalp especially showed more expanded CD8+ clones than normal scalp.

Unmatched junction bases numbered 7, after V lost 4 bases and J lost 4 bases. Germline CDR1 and CDR2: SNHLY and FYNNEI. CDR3 size: 15 residues. Patients with alopecia areata provided lesional scalp punch biopsies as well as peripheral blood. Once RNA had been extracted, it was reverse transcribed into cDNA to act as the sequencing template. The data were produced by immunoSEQ multiplex PCR, yet TCRdb's version contains in-frame clones alone and is incomplete. The sample lists 10,000 to 15,000 clones, approximately 52% occurring once. About this clone: The antigen is unknown.

The sequencing input was skin. The chain is built from TRBV2 and TRBJ2-1; TRBD2 aligns across 7 bases. The receptor's source is a human donor with alopecia areata. The CDR3 region is CASSVGGGGYNEQFF. The CDR3 nucleotides read TGTGCCAGCAGTGTCGGCGGCGGGGGATACAATGAGCAGTTCTTC.